The sequence of this T cell receptor (beta chain) was determined in a study of Tregs in tolerant kidney transplant recipients. Study-wide results and caveats: The most relevant donor-specific Treg TCRbeta repertoire apparently came from expansion with activated donor B cells. Nucleotide sequences could not be compared across some patients' samples due to primer changes. Findings come from small patient numbers and require larger validation.

A remark on this clone: As yet, its antigen is unknown.

This CDR3 region has 15 residues. Deletions cut 5 bases from V and 6 bases from J, with 19 bases between. Germline-derived CDR1 and CDR2 are MDHEN and SYDVKM. TCRdb's copy holds only in-frame clones and misses some; the assay was immunoSEQ multiplex PCR. The sample yields about 110,000 clones, nearly 90% seen once. This TCR came from a human donor who received a combined kidney and bone marrow transplant. Source: CD4+ T cells from blood, taken before the transplant. This chain joins TRBV28 and TRBJ1-2; D unclear. The CDR3 is CASSAPDRGWDGYTF. The CDR3 nucleotides are TGTGCCAGCAGTGCCCCCGATCGGGGATGGGATGGCTACACCTTC.